This TCR beta chain emerged from a study of radiotherapy plus CTLA-4 blockade in lung cancer. The ends were cut back, 1 base at V and 7 bases at J, with 13 bases in the middle. The CDR3 loop spans 14 amino acids. Per germline, CDR1 MGHRA and CDR2 YSYEKL. Ipilimumab-mediated CTLA-4 blockade plus focal radiation was given to patients having chemo-refractory metastatic non-small-cell lung cancer. This clone was seen once. Method: immunoSEQ multiplex PCR; TCRdb's copy keeps in-frame clones and lacks some. The sample lists more than 90,000 clones, roughly 80% occurring once. The specimen was peripheral blood, collected from a patient treated with radiotherapy plus ipilimumab. The receptor comes from a human donor with non-small cell lung cancer that progressed on radiotherapy plus ipilimumab. The chain is built from TRBV4-1 and TRBJ1-1, with D hard to call. The CDR3 reads CASSQGLRGREAFF. CDR3 coding DNA: TGCGCCAGCAGCCAAGGGTTGAGAGGTCGTGAAGCTTTCTTT.